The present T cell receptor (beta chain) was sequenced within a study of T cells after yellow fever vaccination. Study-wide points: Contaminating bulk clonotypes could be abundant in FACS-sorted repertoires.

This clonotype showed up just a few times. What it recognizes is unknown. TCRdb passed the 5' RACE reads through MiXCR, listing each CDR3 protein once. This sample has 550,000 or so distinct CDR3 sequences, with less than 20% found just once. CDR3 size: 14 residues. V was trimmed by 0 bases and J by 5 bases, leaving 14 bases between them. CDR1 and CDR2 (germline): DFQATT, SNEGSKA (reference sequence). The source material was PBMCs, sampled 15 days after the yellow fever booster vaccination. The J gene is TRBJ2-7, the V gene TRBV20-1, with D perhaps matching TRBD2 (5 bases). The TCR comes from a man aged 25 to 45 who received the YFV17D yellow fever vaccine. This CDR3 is CSARESELVNEQYF. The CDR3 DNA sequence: TGCAGTGCTAGAGAGAGCGAACTAGTGAACGAGCAGTACTTC.